The 14 T cell receptor beta chains presented below share a single source sample, sequenced in a study of human T cells and chemical hapten exposure. Regarding time point: pre-sensitization, week 0. As to treatment: therapeutic diphenylcyclopropenone sensitization with weekly scalp DPC. TCRdb ran MiXCR on the RACE reads and lists one entry per CDR3 protein. This table holds fewer than 300,000 distinct CDR3 sequences, about 9% found once. Sequenced material: whole blood, taken in connection with sensitization to the hapten diphenylcyclopropenone (DPC). The receptors come from a woman in her 40s with alopecia areata. Some clones in this sample may be carry-over from other donors' samples.

The chain couples TRBV11-3 to TRBJ2-3, with D perhaps TRBD1 (5 bases). CDR1 is SGHNT and CDR2 is YENEEA in the germline V gene. The CDR3 contains 15 residues. V lost 5 bases to trimming and J lost 2 bases, with 14 bases between them. As DNA, the CDR3 is TGTGCCAGCAGCCCCGCCCCGACAGTCACAGATACGCAGTATTTT. Translation: CASSPAPTVTDTQYF.

This clonotype has at least ten counts. The chain links TRBV28 to TRBJ2-5; D is ambiguous. From germline, CDR1 is MDHEN and CDR2 SYDVKM. The V end lost 4 bases, the J end lost 2 bases, and 11 bases lay between the germline ends. This CDR3 region has 14 residues. CDR3 sequence reads: CASSSFDGQETQYF. The CDR3 nucleotides are TGTGCCAGCAGTTCTTTCGACGGTCAAGAGACCCAGTACTTC.

This clonotype was detected many times. CDR3 coding DNA: TGTGCCAGCAGCCGACTAGCGGGACTTACCACCTACGAGCAGTACTTC. Translation: CASSRLAGLTTYEQYF. V gene TRBV5-5 combines with J gene TRBJ2-7, with 11 bases lining up with TRBD2. There are 16 residues in the CDR3. Germline-derived CDR1 and CDR2 are SGHKS and YYEKEE (reference sequence). V lost 4 bases and J lost 2; bases outside the gene matches: 8.

The rearrangement uses TRBV12-3 or TRBV12-4 and TRBJ1-5; 7 bases line up with TRBD1. CDR3 size: 16 residues. Germline trimming cut 6 bases from V and 0 bases from J; bases unmatched to any gene: 8. The CDR3 region is CASSLLGGNSNQPQHF. CDR3 nucleotide sequence: TGTGCCAGCAGCCTCTTAGGGGGCAATAGCAATCAGCCCCAGCATTTT.

The sample holds a few counts of this clonotype. This rearrangement joins TRBV25-1 to TRBJ2-1; D not certain. CDR3 length: 12 amino acids. V was trimmed by 2 bases and J by 7 bases, leaving 6 bases between them. Per germline, CDR1 MGHDK and CDR2 SYGVNS. The DNA of the CDR3 is TGTGCCAGCAGTGAAGGAAGGAATGAGCAGTTCTTC. As protein: CASSEGRNEQFF.

This clonotype was seen a handful of times. The rearrangement uses TRBV12-3 or TRBV12-4 and TRBJ1-2; D remains unclear. Trimming stripped 3 bases from V and 7 bases from J, with 3 bases between. CDR3 length: 10 amino acids. CDR3 sequence reads: CASSFGGYTF. The CDR3 coding sequence is TGTGCCAGCAGTTTCGGTGGCTACACCTTC.

This clonotype came up many times. The V gene is TRBV4-2, the J gene TRBJ2-2; D gene uncertain. The V gene lost 0 bases and the J gene lost 4 bases, with 12 bases spanning the gap. CDR1 and CDR2 (germline): LGHNA, YNFKEQ. This CDR3 has 16 amino acids. CDR3 nucleotides: TGTGCCAGCAGCCAAGATGGTAGTTATTCCACCGGGGAGCTGTTTTTT. Translated, it gives CASSQDGSYSTGELFF.

The chain recombines TRBV10-3 with TRBJ1-4; no definite D call. Germline lookup yields CDR1 ENHRY and CDR2 SYGVKD. V lost 8 bases to trimming and J lost 8 bases, with 12 bases between them. CDR3 length equals 12 residues. CDR3 in DNA: TGTGCCATCTCGGACGGGATAGAAAAACTGTTTTTT. It translates to CAISDGIEKLFF.

This clonotype was seen many times. This chain connects TRBV5-1 to TRBJ2-7, with D tentatively TRBD2 (6 bases). Germline V gene lookup returns CDR1 SGHRS and CDR2 YFSETQ. Trimming cost V 4 bases and J 3 bases, with 23 bases left between them. The CDR3 runs 17 residues. This CDR3 reads CASSTQPGDTFLYEQYF. The CDR3 DNA reads TGCGCCAGCAGCACCCAGCCGGGAGATACTTTCCTCTACGAGCAGTACTTC. The full variable domain, rest sourced from reference TRBV5-1 and TRBJ2-7, is KAGVTQTPRYLIKTRGQQVTLSCSPISGHRSVSWYQQTPGQGLQFLFEYFSETQRNKGNFPGRFSGRQFSNSRSEMNVSTLELGDSALYLCASSTQPGDTFLYEQYFGPGTRLTVT.

The chain combines TRBV18 with TRBJ2-3, with 8 bases matching TRBD2. Trimming took 5 bases from V and 4 from J; bases not matched to a gene: 8. CDR3 size: 15 residues. The germline gives CDR1 KGHSH, CDR2 LQKENI. Here the CDR3 DNA reads TGTGCCAGCTCAAAGACTAGCGTTGGAGCAGATACGCAGTATTTT. Translation: CASSKTSVGADTQYF.

This clonotype has only a few counts. The rearrangement uses TRBV15 and TRBJ1-1; D unresolved. Germline assignment: CDR1 LNHNV and CDR2 YYDKDF (reference sequence). There are 15 residues in the CDR3. Trimming left V 0 bases short and J 1 base short, with 9 bases between. The CDR3 DNA reads as TGTGCCACCAGCAGAGATCGACGGCGGAACACTGAAGCTTTCTTT. This gives the protein CATSRDRRRNTEAFF.

At least ten counts were recorded for this clonotype. The chain recombines TRBV20-1 with TRBJ2-7, with D tentatively TRBD2 (5 bases). Germline V gene data show CDR1 as DFQATT and CDR2 as SNEGSKA (reference sequence). The CDR3 runs 14 residues. Between the trimmed V and J ends, which lost 3 bases and 0 bases, there was a span of 12 bases. This CDR3 reads CSARRTGSSYEQYF. The CDR3, as DNA: TGCAGTGCTAGGAGGACGGGGAGCTCCTACGAGCAGTACTTC.

This clonotype has just a few counts. This chain uses TRBV20-1 with TRBJ2-7, with D perhaps TRBD2 (5 bases). The CDR3 loop spans 13 amino acids. The germline V and J ends were trimmed by 5 bases and 5 bases, with 16 bases remaining between them. Per germline, CDR1 DFQATT and CDR2 SNEGSKA (reference sequence). CDR3 nucleotide sequence: TGCAGTGCTCTTCGGCCTAGCACTCACGAGCAGTACTTC. As protein: CSALRPSTHEQYF.

In this sample, this clonotype turned up a few times. The genes are TRBV7-2 and TRBJ2-7; 10 bases map to TRBD2. With 9 bases clipped from V and 5 bases from J, the junction kept 7 bases outside the gene matches. Germline CDR1 reads SGHTA; CDR2 reads FQGNSA. CDR3 length equals 13 residues. The CDR3 DNA reads TGTGCCAGTCCTAGCGGGAGTCGGGACGAGCAGTACTTC. Translating it yields CASPSGSRDEQYF.